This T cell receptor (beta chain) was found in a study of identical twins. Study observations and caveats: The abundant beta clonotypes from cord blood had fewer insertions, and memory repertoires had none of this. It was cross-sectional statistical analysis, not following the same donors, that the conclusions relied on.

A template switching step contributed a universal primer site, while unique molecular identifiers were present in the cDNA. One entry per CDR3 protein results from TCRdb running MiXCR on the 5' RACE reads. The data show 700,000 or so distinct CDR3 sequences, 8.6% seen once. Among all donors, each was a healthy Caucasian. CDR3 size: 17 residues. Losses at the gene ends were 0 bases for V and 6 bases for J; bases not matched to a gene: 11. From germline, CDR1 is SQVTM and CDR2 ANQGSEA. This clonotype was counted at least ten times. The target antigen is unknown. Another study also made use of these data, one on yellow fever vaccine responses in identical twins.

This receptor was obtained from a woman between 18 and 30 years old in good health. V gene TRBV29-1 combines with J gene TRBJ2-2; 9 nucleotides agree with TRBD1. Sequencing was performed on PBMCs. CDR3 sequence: CSVEEGKKQGASGELFF. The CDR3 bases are TGCAGCGTTGAAGAGGGAAAAAAACAGGGGGCGTCCGGGGAGCTGTTTTTT.